Detailed here is one T cell receptor beta chain. The sample belongs to a study of blood T cells in healthy people across ages. The study recruited healthy Caucasian donors from Russia who were aged about 6 to 90. Germline V gene sequence: CDR1 MNHEY, CDR2 SVGAGI. The CDR3 is 15 amino acids. Trimming cost V 6 bases and J 4 bases; bases outside gene matches: 9. Together with a sample-barcoded 5' primer, a J-beta primer mix was included in a second PCR lasting about 6 to 11 cycles. CDR3-containing paired-end reads numbering at least 2.5 million came from each sample. Each CDR3 protein gets one entry after TCRdb re-called the 5' RACE reads with MiXCR. Here the sample spans around 1.1 million distinct CDR3 sequences, more than 30% being singletons.

This TCR derives from a man younger than 30 in good health. The V and J genes are TRBV6-5 and TRBJ1-2; TRBD1 aligns across 9 bases. The sample comprised blood. The CDR3, as DNA: TGTGCCAGCAGCTTGGGACAGGGAACCTTCTATGGCTACACCTTC. It is translated as CASSLGQGTFYGYTF.